Listed below are T cell receptor beta chains from one sample, sequenced in a study of blood T cell repertoires in COVID-19. Profiling relied on immunoSEQ multiplex PCR, and the TCRdb table lists in-frame clones only, not all of them. This table holds under 150,000 clones, around 86% found once. The sequencing sample was made of PBMCs or T cells enriched from blood (not recorded which). All receptors derive from a man aged 25 to 40 who had recovered from COVID-19. CDR3s leave out the opening cysteine and the closing phenylalanine or tryptophan. A D gene is named only where the DNA matches it firmly.

.	TRBV29-1	TRBJ1-2	9	SVAEALGYT
TRBD1	TRBV19	TRBJ1-5	14	ASSARDRENYQPQH
TRBD2	TRBV4-1	TRBJ2-3	13	ASSQTGLAADTQY
TRBD2	TRBV7-9	TRBJ2-3	15	ASSLGTSGGTTDTQY
TRBD1	TRBV11-2	TRBJ1-4	12	ASSPGQDNEKLF
TRBD1	TRBV6-5	TRBJ1-2	13	ASSRTGVDLNGYT
.	TRBV29-1	TRBJ1-2	10	SVEVGLYGYT
TRBD1	TRBV14	TRBJ1-6	15	ASSQDIARQGDSPLH
TRBD2	TRBV4-1	TRBJ2-7	13	ASSQPRGGSDEQY
.	TRBV10-3	TRBJ2-5	14	AISESPGAGQETQY
.	TRBV2	TRBJ2-7	10	ASSLSAYEQY
TRBD1	TRBV9	TRBJ2-5	16	ASSVRPLGQGGLGTQY
TRBD1	TRBV5-5	TRBJ2-7	11	ASRLTGGHEQY
.	TRBV3-1/TRBV3-2	TRBJ2-3	15	ASSLDRAMASTDTQY
.	TRBV7-9	TRBJ2-1	13	ASSSSLQGLDEQF
TRBD2	TRBV5-6	TRBJ2-7	14	ASSFLRTSGRNEQY
.	TRBV19	TRBJ1-3	13	ASSVQGFSGNTIY
TRBD1	TRBV5-1	TRBJ1-1	12	ASSEQGGSTEAF
TRBD2	TRBV27	TRBJ2-5	12	ASSPGTSGETQY
.	TRBV29-1	TRBJ2-6	15	SVEKRTVDSGANVLT
.	TRBV19	TRBJ1-4	12	ASSATGTHEKLF
.	TRBV4-2	TRBJ2-1	13	ASSPDHLNSNEQF
TRBD1	TRBV2	TRBJ2-7	12	ASRVQGRSYEQY
.	TRBV7-9	TRBJ2-1	14	ASSPHPGEAYNEQF
TRBD2	TRBV7-2	TRBJ2-1	15	ASRRGLAGEGGNEQF
.	TRBV6-1	TRBJ2-2	13	ASSEARVYTGELF
.	TRBV14	TRBJ2-1	14	ASSQSQWPPYNEQF
TRBD2	TRBV24-1	TRBJ2-3	14	ATSDSSGGAPDTQY
.	TRBV3-1/TRBV3-2	TRBJ2-1	18	ASSQGGGGGNPSSYNEQF
.	TRBV7-2	TRBJ2-7	15	ASSFSDRVLSSYEQY
.	TRBV7-3	TRBJ2-3	11	ASTPAQGGTQY
.	TRBV29-1	TRBJ1-1	10	SVQVRGTEAF
.	TRBV2	TRBJ2-7	11	ASSEGLGHEQY
.	TRBV4-1	TRBJ1-1	12	ASSQVGGGTEAF
.	TRBV4-1	TRBJ1-1	12	ASSQGGLGGRGI
TRBD1	TRBV18	TRBJ1-1	16	ASSRNDRGQLTYTEAF
TRBD2	TRBV4-2	TRBJ2-7	14	ASRALTSGYGYEQY
.	TRBV6-5	TRBJ1-1	14	ASSYSKGAVNTEAF
TRBD2	TRBV2	TRBJ2-3	11	ADQAGGPDTQY
TRBD2	TRBV4-2	TRBJ2-3	16	ASSQVSASGFAGDTQY
.	TRBV7-9	TRBJ2-3	13	ASSLFSQVEDTQY